These 29 T cell receptor beta chains originate from one sample sequenced in a study of molecular identifiers for immune sequencing clone quantification. TCRdb fed the PCR reads into MiXCR, producing one record per CDR3 protein. Here the sample spans about 320,000 distinct CDR3 sequences, 20% to 25% being singletons. Sequencing was performed on naive CD8+ T cells from blood, with Jurkat cell RNA spiked in. Documented subset: FACS-sorted CD8+CD4-CCR7+CD45RA+ naive T cells. These receptors were obtained from a human donor in good health. Some libraries in this study had Jurkat cell RNA spiked in.

Notes on this clonotype: In this CDR3 the conserved last residue, phenylalanine or tryptophan, is missing, so a read error is likely. The CDR3 protein is CASSLGTEAFL. CDR3 bases: TGTGCCAGCAGCTTGGGGACTGAAGCTTTCCTT. The V call is TRBV7-6, the J call TRBJ1-1; D is unclear. From germline, CDR1 is SGHVS and CDR2 FNYEAQ. Trimming removed 3 bases from V and 5 bases from J, with 4 bases in between. The CDR3 consists of 11 residues.

This rearrangement joins TRBV19 to TRBJ2-7, with 8 bases lining up with TRBD1. This CDR3 is 15 amino acids long. Germline lookup yields CDR1 LNHDA and CDR2 SQIVND (reference sequence). Trimming at V came to 6 bases and at J to 0 bases, leaving 7 bases not matched to a gene. CDR3 region: CASSVRDRSSYEQYF. CDR3 nucleotides: TGTGCCAGTAGCGTCCGGGACAGGAGCTCCTACGAGCAGTACTTC.

In regard to this clonotype: A read error may be the cause here, since a much bigger clone is one base away. This chain connects TRBV9 to TRBJ1-1; weak D call: TRBD1 (6 bases). Germline V lookup: CDR1 SGDLS, CDR2 YYNGEE. The CDR3 totals 16 residues. The CDR3 region is CASSNNPGTLNTETFF. The CDR3 DNA reads TGTGCCAGCAGCAACAATCCCGGGACACTAAACACTGAAACTTTCTTT.

The table lists this clonotype with many counts. The chain is built from TRBV7-6 and TRBJ2-2, with TRBD1 matching 10 bases. Germline V gives CDR1 SGHVS, CDR2 FNYEAQ. The V gene end was trimmed by 11 bases and the J gene end by 7 bases; junction bases not matched to a gene: 4. The CDR3 length is 12 residues. The DNA of the CDR3 is TGTGCCGGGACAGGGGTGTTCGGGGAGCTGTTTTTT. Protein sequence: CAGTGVFGELFF.

There are many counts of this clonotype. CDR3 in DNA: TGTGCCACCAGTGATTTGCAAAACAATGAGCAGTTCTTC. It yields the protein CATSDLQNNEQFF. The chain is built from TRBV24-1 and TRBJ2-1; D uncertain. CDR1 is KGHDR, CDR2 SFDVKD, per germline. The CDR3 runs to 13 residues. Trimming pared 0 bases from V and 5 bases from J, leaving 4 bases between.

A remark on this clonotype: One base away lies a much larger clone, so this may be a sequencing read error. This chain connects TRBV7-9 to TRBJ2-7, with TRBD1 identical over 7 bases. Germline loops: CDR1 SEHNR, CDR2 FQNEAQ (reference sequence). J was trimmed by 3 bases and V by 4 bases; bases with no gene match: 6. CDR3 size: 14 residues. CDR3 in DNA: TGTGCCAGCAGCTCGGGACAGCATATCTACGAGCAGTACTTC. Its translation is CASSSGQHIYEQYF.

V gene TRBV5-6 combines with J gene TRBJ2-7; no firm D call. V was cut by 3 bases and J by 6 bases, with 10 bases left in between. The CDR3 has 12 amino acids. CDR1 is SGHDT, CDR2 YYEEEE, per germline. CDR3 region: CASSSTPPEQYF. CDR3 nucleotide sequence: TGTGCCAGCAGCTCAACCCCCCCCGAGCAGTACTTC.

The sample holds many counts of this clonotype. The rearrangement links TRBV6-5 to TRBJ2-6, with D unclear. The CDR3 contains 17 residues. The V end was cut by 0 bases, the J end by 0 bases, with 9 bases between. CDR1 and CDR2 (germline): MNHEY, SVGAGI. CDR3 protein: CASSYSKVGSGANVLTF. In DNA form, the CDR3 reads TGTGCCAGCAGTTACTCAAAGGTGGGCTCTGGGGCCAACGTCCTGACTTTC.

The CDR3 DNA is TGTGCCAGCAGCAAAGGGGGGTCTGCGATTTCTAATGAAAAACTGTTTTTT. Protein product: CASSKGGSAISNEKLFF. The chain uses TRBV21-1 and TRBJ1-4; TRBD1, the D gene given by the table, was not confirmed from the DNA. TRBV21-1 corresponds to a pseudogene. The CDR3 runs to 17 residues.

There are a few counts of this clonotype. CDR3: CASSPWTGGNEQYF. For the CDR3, the DNA is TGTGCCAGCAGCCCATGGACAGGGGGCAACGAGCAGTACTTC. The chain carries TRBV9 and TRBJ2-7; 11 nucleotides line up with TRBD1. The germline V gene encodes CDR1 SGDLS and CDR2 YYNGEE. J was trimmed by 5 bases and V by 4 bases; bases with no gene match: 5. The CDR3 spans 14 residues.

A single count supports this clonotype. A read error may be the cause here, since a much bigger clone is one base away. This rearrangement joins TRBV7-9 to TRBJ2-5; perhaps TRBD1 as D (6 bases). This CDR3 contains 14 residues. Germline V gene data show CDR1 as SEHNR and CDR2 as FQNEAQ (reference sequence). Trimming stripped 5 bases from V and 1 base from J, with 11 bases between. CDR3 nucleotides: TGTGCCAGCAGCCCTACAGGGCTCCAAGAGACCCAGTACTTC. This codes for CASSPTGLQETQYF.

This clonotype was counted many times. This sequence joins TRBV11-2 and TRBJ2-1; either TRBD1 or TRBD2 may supply D (5 bases each). Germline V lookup: CDR1 SGHAT, CDR2 FQNNGV. The germline V and J ends were trimmed by 2 bases and 4 bases, with 18 bases remaining between them. The CDR3 sequence is 17 residues long. This CDR3 reads CASSLSLNRDGYNEQFF. CDR3 sequence (DNA): TGTGCCAGCAGCTTATCCCTGAACCGGGACGGTTACAATGAGCAGTTCTTC.

This clonotype was seen only once. This likely comes from a read error, as the CDR3 has no conserved phenylalanine or tryptophan at its end. No DNA is shown, since the ends of the CDR3 on it are uncertain; the CDR3 is the one TCRdb lists. The chain carries TRBV12-3 or TRBV12-4 and TRBJ2-3. From its first to its last residue, the CDR3 has 15 amino acids. CDR3 sequence reads: CASKRTHSSTDTQYS.

As regards this clonotype: A read error may be the cause here, since a much bigger clone is one base away. The chain has TRBV6-5 and TRBJ2-3; D may be TRBD2 (6 bases). The CDR3 has 14 amino acids. Germline V gives CDR1 MNHEY, CDR2 SVGAGI. In DNA form, the CDR3 reads TGTGCCAGCAGTTACTCGGGAGGCCCAGATACGCGGTATTTT. Translated, it gives CASSYSGGPDTRYF.

About this clonotype itself: A read error may explain this, as a much larger clone is one base away. V is TRBV7-9 and J is TRBJ2-5; either TRBD1 or TRBD2 may fit D (5 bases each). The CDR3 sequence is 15 residues long. The germline gives CDR1 SEHNR, CDR2 FQNEAQ (reference sequence). The germline V and J ends were trimmed by 5 bases and 3 bases, with 16 bases remaining between them. The CDR3 protein is CASSIPGTPKETQYF. The DNA of the CDR3 is TGTGCCAGCAGCATCCCCGGGACCCCCAAAGAGACCCAGTACTTC.

There are a few counts of this clonotype. The chain has TRBV29-1 and TRBJ2-7; D might be TRBD1 (5 bases). There are 14 residues in the CDR3. Germline-derived CDR1 and CDR2 are SQVTM and ANQGSEA. The ends were cut back, 4 bases at V and 4 bases at J, with 17 bases in the middle. The CDR3 DNA is TGCAGCGTTGGCCTCGCGAAGGGGAATTACGAGCAGTACTTC. Residues: CSVGLAKGNYEQYF.

The chain employs TRBV9 and TRBJ2-3, with 10 bases identical to TRBD1. The germline gives CDR1 SGDLS, CDR2 YYNGEE. Trimming at V came to 1 base and at J to 2 bases, leaving 4 bases not matched to a gene. This CDR3 is 16 amino acids long. The CDR3 DNA reads as TGTGCCAGCAGCGTATGGGACAGGGGAGACACAGATACGCAGTATTTT. Its protein product is CASSVWDRGDTDTQYF.

This clonotype has a count of ten or more. The chain employs TRBV29-1 and TRBJ2-5; the match to TRBD2 covers 8 bases. The germline V gene has CDR1 SQVTM and CDR2 ANQGSEA. Trimming took 5 bases from V and 2 from J; bases not matched to a gene: 13. CDR3 size: 16 residues. The CDR3 DNA reads TGCAGCGTTCCCCCTCCTCCGGGACTAGTACAAGAGACCCAGTACTTC. It yields the protein CSVPPPPGLVQETQYF.

This clonotype was picked up one time. The conserved final phenylalanine or tryptophan is absent from the CDR3, which likely points to a read error. The rearrangement joins TRBV7-9 to TRBJ1-1; D is perhaps TRBD1 (5 bases). Trimming pared 5 bases from V and 4 bases from J, leaving 11 bases between. This CDR3 has 13 amino acids. CDR1 SEHNR and CDR2 FQNEAQ come from the germline V gene (reference sequence). The CDR3 nucleotides are TGTGCCAGCAGCCCAACAGGTGCCACTGAAGCTTTCTCT. Protein sequence: CASSPTGATEAFS.

This clonotype appeared many times. V usage is TRBV6-5 and J usage is TRBJ2-2; D unresolved. The CDR3 is made up of 13 amino acids. Per germline, CDR1 MNHEY and CDR2 SVGAGI. With 7 bases removed from V and 1 base from J, the gap between germline ends came to 7 bases. CDR3 protein: CASIGLNTGELFF. The CDR3 nucleotides read TGTGCCAGCATTGGGCTGAACACCGGGGAGCTGTTTTTT.

This clonotype was seen repeatedly, ten times or more. The chain combines TRBV7-7 with TRBJ2-3; D may match TRBD1 or TRBD2 (5 bases each). Germline V gene sequence: CDR1 SSHAT, CDR2 FNYEAQ (reference sequence). V lost 5 bases and J lost 3, with 18 bases in between. The CDR3 has 16 amino acids. CDR3 coding DNA: TGTGCCAGCAGCCTAAACCCGGGACGGATGACAGATACGCAGTATTTT. Translation: CASSLNPGRMTDTQYF.

This clonotype was seen repeatedly, ten times or more. The V gene is TRBV7-9, the J gene TRBJ2-1; D is uncertain. V gave up 2 bases and J gave up 9 bases, with 8 bases separating them. Germline loops: CDR1 SEHNR, CDR2 FQNEAQ (reference sequence). The CDR3 is made up of 12 amino acids. The CDR3 is CASSLSQSEQFF. CDR3 nucleotide sequence: TGTGCCAGCAGCTTAAGTCAAAGTGAGCAGTTCTTC.

This clonotype was counted many times. This sequence joins TRBV4-1 and TRBJ2-7; unclear D gene. The germline V gene has CDR1 MGHRA and CDR2 YSYEKL. The ends were cut back, 0 bases at V and 4 bases at J, with 16 bases in the middle. CDR3 length: 16 amino acids. The CDR3: CASSQDASPIMYEQYF. The CDR3 coding sequence is TGCGCCAGCAGCCAAGATGCCAGCCCAATTATGTACGAGCAGTACTTC.

This clonotype has ten or more counts. This chain uses TRBV4-2 with TRBJ1-1, with D possibly matching TRBD1 (5 bases). The V gene lost 0 bases and the J gene lost 10 bases, with 6 bases spanning the gap. The germline V gene encodes CDR1 LGHNA and CDR2 YNFKEQ. This CDR3 has 11 residues. The CDR3 loop is CASSQEGVAFF. In nucleotides, the CDR3 is TGTGCCAGCAGCCAAGAGGGGGTAGCTTTCTTT.

This clonotype was found many times. V gene TRBV7-2 combines with J gene TRBJ2-3, with 16 bases aligning to TRBD2. CDR1 SGHTA and CDR2 FQGNSA come from the germline V gene. The CDR3 runs 17 residues. V was clipped by 6 bases and J by 7 bases; unmatched bases: 10. The CDR3 region has the DNA TGTGCCAGCAGACCGGAGGAGGGACTAGCGGGAGGGTATACGCAGTATTTT. Protein product: CASRPEEGLAGGYTQYF.

This clonotype was picked up many times. The chain has TRBV11-2 and TRBJ2-1, with D tentatively TRBD2 (6 bases). The V gene lost 1 base and the J gene lost 7 bases, with 11 bases spanning the gap. This CDR3 has 14 amino acids. Germline CDR1 and CDR2: SGHAT and FQNNGV. The CDR3 sequence: CASSLVGGPNEQFF. The DNA for the CDR3 is TGTGCCAGCAGCTTAGTGGGAGGACCAAATGAGCAGTTCTTC.

This clonotype occurred a few times. The chain recombines TRBV5-5 with TRBJ1-1; 7 bases are a match to TRBD1. There are 15 residues in the CDR3. After removal of 4 bases from V and 5 bases from J, the junction contained 11 bases not matched to a gene. Germline V gene data show CDR1 as SGHKS and CDR2 as YYEKEE (reference sequence). The CDR3 nucleotides read TGTGCCAGCAGCACGGATCCTTCAGGGGGGACTGAAGCTTTCTTT. It translates to CASSTDPSGGTEAFF. Complete variable domain (other parts from reference TRBV5-5 and TRBJ1-1): DAGVTQSPTHLIKTRGQQVTLRCSPISGHKSVSWYQQVLGQGPQFIFQYYEKEERGRGNFPDRFSARQFPNYSSELNVNALLLGDSALYLCASSTDPSGGTEAFFGQGTRLTVV.

This clonotype was recorded many times. The V and J genes are TRBV6-5 and TRBJ2-2, with 8 positions matching TRBD2. With 5 bases clipped from V and 6 bases from J, the junction kept 5 bases outside the gene matches. CDR3 length: 14 residues. Germline V CDR1 and CDR2: MNHEY, SVGAGI. CDR3 sequence reads: CASSLGGAAGELFF. DNA for the CDR3: TGTGCCAGCAGTCTCGGGGGGGCCGCCGGGGAGCTGTTTTTT.

This clonotype was counted ten times or more. The gene calls are TRBV3-1 and TRBJ1-2; D is undetermined. This CDR3 contains 14 residues. V was clipped by 3 bases and J by 0 bases, with 8 bases between them. Germline V CDR1 and CDR2: LGHDT, YNNKEL (reference sequence). CDR3 coding DNA: TGTGCCAGCAGCCATATCGGTACTAACTATGGCTACACCTTC. This codes for CASSHIGTNYGYTF.